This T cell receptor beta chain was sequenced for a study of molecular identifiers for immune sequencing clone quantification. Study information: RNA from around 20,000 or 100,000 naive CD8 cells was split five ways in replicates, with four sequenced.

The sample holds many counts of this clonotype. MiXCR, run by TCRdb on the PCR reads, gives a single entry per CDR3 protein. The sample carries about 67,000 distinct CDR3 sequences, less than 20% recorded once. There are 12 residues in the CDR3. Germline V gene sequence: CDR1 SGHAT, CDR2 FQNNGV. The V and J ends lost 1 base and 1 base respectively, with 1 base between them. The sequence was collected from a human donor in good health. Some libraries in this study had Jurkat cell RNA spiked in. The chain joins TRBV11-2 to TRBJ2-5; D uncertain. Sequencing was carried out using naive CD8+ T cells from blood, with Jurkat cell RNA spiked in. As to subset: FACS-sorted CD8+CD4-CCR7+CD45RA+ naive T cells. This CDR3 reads CASSLAQETQYF. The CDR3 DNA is TGTGCCAGCAGCTTAGCCCAAGAGACCCAGTACTTC. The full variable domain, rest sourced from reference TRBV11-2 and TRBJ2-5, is EAGVAQSPRYKIIEKRQSVAFWCNPISGHATLYWYQQILGQGPKLLIQFQNNGVVDDSQLPKDRFSAERLKGVDSTLKIQPAKLEDSAVYLCASSLAQETQYFGPGTRLLVL.